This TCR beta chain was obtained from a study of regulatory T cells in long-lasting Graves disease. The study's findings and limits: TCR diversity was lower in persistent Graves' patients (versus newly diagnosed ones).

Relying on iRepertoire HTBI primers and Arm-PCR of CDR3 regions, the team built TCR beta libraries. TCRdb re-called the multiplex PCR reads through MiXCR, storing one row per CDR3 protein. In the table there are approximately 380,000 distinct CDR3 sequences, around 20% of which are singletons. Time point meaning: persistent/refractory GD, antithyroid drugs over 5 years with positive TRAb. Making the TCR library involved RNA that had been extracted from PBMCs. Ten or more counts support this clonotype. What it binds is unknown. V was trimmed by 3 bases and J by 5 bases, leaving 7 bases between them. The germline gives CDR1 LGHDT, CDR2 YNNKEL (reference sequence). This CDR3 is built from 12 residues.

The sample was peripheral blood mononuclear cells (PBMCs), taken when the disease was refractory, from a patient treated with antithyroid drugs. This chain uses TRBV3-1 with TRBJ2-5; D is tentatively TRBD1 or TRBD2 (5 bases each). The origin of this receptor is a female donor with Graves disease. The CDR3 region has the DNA TGTGCCAGCAGCCAGAGGGACGAGACCCAGTACTTC. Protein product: CASSQRDETQYF.